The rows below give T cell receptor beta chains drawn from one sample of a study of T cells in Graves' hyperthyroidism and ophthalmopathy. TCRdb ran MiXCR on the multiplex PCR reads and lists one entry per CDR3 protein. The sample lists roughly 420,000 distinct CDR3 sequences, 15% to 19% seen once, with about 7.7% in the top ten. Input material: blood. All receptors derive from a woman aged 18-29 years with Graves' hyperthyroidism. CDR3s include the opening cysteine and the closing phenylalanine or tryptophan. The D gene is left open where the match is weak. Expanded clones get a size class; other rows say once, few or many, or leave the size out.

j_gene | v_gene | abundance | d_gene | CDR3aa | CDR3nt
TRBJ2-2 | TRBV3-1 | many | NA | CASRPPGVSGELFF | TGTGCCAGCAGACCCCCGGGCGTATCCGGGGAGCTGTTTTTT
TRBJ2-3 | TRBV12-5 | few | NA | CASGPTRDTQYF | TGTGCTAGTGGTCCCACGAGGGATACGCAGTATTTT
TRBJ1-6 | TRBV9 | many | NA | CASSTSGLRGVLPLHF | TGTGCCAGCAGCACCTCCGGGCTAAGGGGAGTTTTACCCCTCCACTTT
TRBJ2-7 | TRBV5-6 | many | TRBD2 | CASSPTSGRRVVEQYF | TGTGCCAGCAGCCCCACTAGCGGGAGAAGGGTAGTCGAGCAGTACTTC
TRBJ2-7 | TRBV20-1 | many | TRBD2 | CSAARLANEQYF | TGCAGTGCTGCCCGACTAGCGAACGAGCAGTACTTC
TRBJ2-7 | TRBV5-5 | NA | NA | CASSMASSYEQYF | TGTGCCAGCAGCATGGCGTCCTCCTACGAGCAGTACTTC
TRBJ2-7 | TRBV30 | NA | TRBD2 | CAWSVGSGDEQYF | TGTGCCTGGAGTGTTGGTAGCGGGGACGAGCAGTACTTC
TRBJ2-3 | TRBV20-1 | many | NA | CSAPAGPSSDTQYF | TGCAGTGCTCCGGCAGGGCCCTCTTCGGATACGCAGTATTTT
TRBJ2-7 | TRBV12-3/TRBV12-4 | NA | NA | CASSRGKGDGSYEQYF | TGTGCCAGCAGCAGAGGAAAGGGGGATGGCTCCTACGAGCAGTACTTC
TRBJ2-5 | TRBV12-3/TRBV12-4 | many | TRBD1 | CASSFGTENQETQYF | TGTGCCAGCAGTTTTGGGACAGAGAACCAAGAGACCCAGTACTTC
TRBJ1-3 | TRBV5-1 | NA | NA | CASSLEGQGNTIYF | TGCGCCAGCAGCTTGGAAGGACAAGGAAACACCATATATTTT
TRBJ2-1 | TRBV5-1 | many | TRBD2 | CASSPGGGTDYNEQFF | TGCGCCAGCAGCCCCGGGGGGGGCACGGACTACAATGAGCAGTTCTTC
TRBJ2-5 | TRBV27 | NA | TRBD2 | CASRVGGARTQYF | TGTGCCAGCAGGGTCGGGGGGGCGAGGACCCAGTACTTC
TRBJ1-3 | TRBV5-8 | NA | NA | CASSLAGVRTGNTIYF | TGTGCCAGCAGCTTGGCAGGGGTGAGGACTGGAAACACCATATATTTT
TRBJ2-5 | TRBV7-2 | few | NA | CASSSGVLRETQYF | TGTGCCAGCAGCTCAGGGGTTTTAAGGGAGACCCAGTACTTC
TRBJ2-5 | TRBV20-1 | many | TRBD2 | CSASGTRTETQYF | TGCAGTGCTAGCGGGACTAGGACCGAGACCCAGTACTTC
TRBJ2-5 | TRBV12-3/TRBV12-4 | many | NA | CASRYRAETQYF | TGTGCCAGCAGGTACAGGGCAGAGACCCAGTACTTC
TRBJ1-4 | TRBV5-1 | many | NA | CASSLVPDEKLFF | TGCGCCAGCAGCTTGGTGCCGGATGAAAAACTGTTTTTT
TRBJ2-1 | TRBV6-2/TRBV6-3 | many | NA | CASSYPGPFEIGEQFF | TGTGCCAGCAGTTACCCCGGACCCTTTGAGATCGGTGAGCAGTTCTTC
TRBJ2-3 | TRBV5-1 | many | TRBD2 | CASSLLGKREDTQYF | TGCGCCAGCAGCTTGCTGGGGAAGCGGGAAGATACGCAGTATTTT
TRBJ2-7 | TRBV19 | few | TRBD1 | CASSKWTGLTHEQYF | TGTGCCAGTAGCAAATGGACAGGATTAACCCACGAGCAGTACTTC
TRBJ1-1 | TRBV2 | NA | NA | CASSEVGSTEAFF | TGTGCCAGCAGTGAAGTAGGGTCCACTGAAGCTTTCTTT
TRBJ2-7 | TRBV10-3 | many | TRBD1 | CAISGTGYEQYF | TGTGCCATCAGTGGGACAGGGTACGAGCAGTACTTC
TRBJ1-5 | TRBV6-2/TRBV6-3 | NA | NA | CASSPAGHLQPQHF | TGTGCCAGCAGTCCAGCGGGACATTTACAGCCCCAGCATTTT
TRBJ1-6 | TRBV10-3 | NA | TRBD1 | CAISEQGEDSPLHF | TGTGCCATCAGTGAACAGGGGGAGGATTCACCCCTCCACTTT
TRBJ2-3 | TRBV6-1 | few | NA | CASSAKENTQYF | TGTGCCAGCAGTGCCAAGGAGAATACGCAGTATTTT
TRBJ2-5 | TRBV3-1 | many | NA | CASSQAPNQETQYF | TGTGCCAGCAGCCAAGCCCCAAACCAAGAGACCCAGTACTTC
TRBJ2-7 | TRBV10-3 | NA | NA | CAISESISSYEQYF | TGTGCCATCAGTGAGTCGATCAGCTCCTACGAGCAGTACTTC